This T cell receptor beta chain stems from a study of CD8+ T cells in alopecia areata (dated by TCRdb to the late 2010s). Describing the broader study: Treated patients were enrolled in an open-label pilot trial of oral tofacitinib at 5 to 10 mg twice daily for moderate-to-severe alopecia areata. RNA came from the PAXgene miRNA kit for fixed scalp, the miRNeasy kit for PBMCs, and the RNeasy kit for mouse skin. Clonality in the scalp was compared among normal scalp (n=4), patchy alopecia areata scalp (n=8), and alopecia totalis/universalis scalp (n=8). Disease severity in treated patients was measured with the SALT score, which quantifies the percentage of affected scalp surface area. Biopsies were taken from tofacitinib-treated patients at baseline and at 4 and 24 weeks of treatment, and a later scalp biopsy was taken in several of the tofacitinib-treated patients. The study used high-throughput TCRbeta sequencing to examine T cell clonal expansion in alopecia areata, in both the C3H/HeJ mouse model and human patients. Scalp tissue and sorted CD4+ and CD8+ peripheral blood T cells from patchy and totalis/universalis alopecia areata patients and from healthy controls were covered by human TCRbeta sequencing. Patients stayed on tofacitinib for 6 to 18 months and then had 6 months of follow-up off drug so that delayed response and recurrence could be assessed. TCRbeta CDR3 regions were amplified by immunoSEQ multiplex PCR with 35 Vbeta forward and 13 Jbeta reverse primers. Study-wide findings and limitations: Because the treated cohort was small and included a single nonresponder, larger studies are needed to assess links between baseline CD8+ expansion and response. Many expanded lesional clones persisted in scalp and blood during tofacitinib treatment, which may partly explain relapse after stopping treatment. TCR sequences shared between patients were less clear than in mice, possibly partly because of HLA diversity in the patient population. Scalp clonality and the number of expanded CD8+ clones among the top 100 scalp clones were significantly decreased by tofacitinib. Unlike mouse skin, which is dominated by gammadelta T cells, normal human skin has resident alphabeta T cells that are also sequenced, and this complicates analysis of the scalp TCR repertoire. Higher clonality and more expanded CD8+ clones were observed in lesional scalp than in normal scalp, particularly in alopecia totalis/universalis, a finding suggestive of antigenic drive.

The library was made by the immunoSEQ multiplex PCR assay. RNA was extracted from all samples and reverse transcribed into cDNA as template for TCR sequencing. First-strand cDNA was synthesized using SuperScript III with a 2:1 mix of oligo-dT and random hexamers. Amplification bias was assessed with a synthetic immune receptor repertoire, and residual bias was removed computationally. For the original study's pipeline: After raw reads were preprocessed to remove errors, the CDR3 was defined following IMGT conventions as running from the conserved cysteine to phenylalanine. Clonality was computed by normalizing Shannon entropy by log2 of the number of productive unique TCRs and subtracting the result from 1. Whether scalp clones were CD4 or CD8 was inferred by matching scalp TCRbeta sequences against CD4 and CD8 repertoires sorted from blood. TCRdb took over this immuneACCESS table, retaining in-frame rearrangements with V and J assigned. Such tables are incomplete; in checked studies, under half of the missing clones stem from an unresolved V gene, and the remainder is unexplained. Clonal size and the V and J genes are those of that table, whereas D and trimming came from the DNA. The sample table shows under 200,000 clones, and around 60% are seen once. Clones ranked in the top ten supply 13% to 15% of the sample.

The CDR3 starts with the cysteine, ends with the phenylalanine, and has 14 residues. Only the CDR3 DNA stays, 42 bases, in frame from base 1. According to the germline V gene, CDR1 reads KGHSH and CDR2 reads LQKENI. Trimming at the junction amounts to 6 bases on V and 5 bases on J, and the germline ends lie 13 bases apart. Taken with the paper, the label for time point translates to: around 26 weeks on oral tofacitinib. What this sample's treatment or condition label stands for: oral pan-JAK inhibitor, 5-10 mg twice daily. Peripheral blood and lesional scalp punch biopsies were obtained from patients with alopecia areata. PBMCs were isolated by density centrifugation and stained for CD3, CD4 and CD8, and CD4+ and CD8+ T cells were sorted on a FACSAria. The table lists this clone with a few counts. There is no known antigen for this receptor. Base-call qualities are not available, and no considerably larger clone is one nucleotide away. Other DNA sequences within the sample encode an identical CDR3.

This receptor was identified in a human donor with alopecia areata. Here the sequenced sample was CD4+ T cells sorted from blood, taken at week 24, from a patient treated with tofacitinib. The chain links TRBV18 with TRBJ2-2; the D gene assignment is ambiguous. The CDR3 here reads CASSREVGTGELFF. In nucleotides, the sequence is TGTGCCAGCTCTCGAGAAGTGGGGACCGGGGAGCTGTTTTTT.